The 21 T cell receptor beta chains in this list originate from one sample, sequenced in a study of beta chain features in type 1 diabetes. The isolated RNA, all of it, was reverse transcribed, so expressed TCRB transcripts were what got sequenced. Assay used: immunoSEQ multiplex PCR; TCRdb lists only in-frame clones, some missing. The sample holds roughly 230,000 clones, over 7.5% seen once. The sequenced sample consisted of naive CD4+ T cells from blood. The receptors derive from a woman under 30 in good health.

The J gene is TRBJ2-6, the V gene TRBV18; possible D gene TRBD2, 7 bases. Trimming took off 3 bases at V and 0 bases at J, with 18 bases between the two ends. Germline lookup yields CDR1 KGHSH and CDR2 LQKENI. The CDR3 is made up of 19 amino acids. The CDR3 coding sequence is TGTGCCAGCTCACCGTCGGGGGGCTTTTCGGGCTCTGGGGCCAACGTCCTGACTTTC. Translated: CASSPSGGFSGSGANVLTF.

The chain employs TRBV2 and TRBJ1-1; 11 bases fit TRBD1. Germline V lookup: CDR1 SNHLY, CDR2 FYNNEI. V shed 5 bases, J shed 4 bases, and the junction held 3 bases outside the gene matches. This CDR3 is 14 amino acids long. The CDR3 coding sequence is TGTGCCAGCAGTTGGACAGGGGGCATCACTGAAGCTTTCTTT. Its translation: CASSWTGGITEAFF.

This chain links TRBV29-1 with TRBJ2-1; 11 bases fit TRBD2. Germline V lookup: CDR1 SQVTM, CDR2 ANQGSEA. The CDR3 has 15 residues. J was trimmed by 9 bases and V by 2 bases; bases with no gene match: 9. As DNA, the CDR3 is TGCAGCGTTGAAATTACTAGCGGGAGTATAAGTGAGCAGTTCTTC. Its protein product is CSVEITSGSISEQFF.

The sample holds a few counts of this clone. In nucleotides, the CDR3 is TGTGCCAGCAGCTGGGGGCAGGACAGGGGGGACGGGGAGCTGTTTTTT. Translation: CASSWGQDRGDGELFF. This chain connects TRBV11-2 to TRBJ2-2; 10 bases line up with TRBD1. The length of the CDR3 is 16 residues. Per germline, CDR1 SGHAT and CDR2 FQNNGV. After removal of 4 bases from V and 7 bases from J, the junction contained 9 bases not matched to a gene.

The sample holds a few counts of this clone. V usage is TRBV5-1 and J usage is TRBJ2-1; TRBD2 matches 13 bases. The CDR3 sequence is 17 residues long. Looked up from germline, CDR1 is SGHRS and CDR2 is YFSETQ. The junction had 7 bases not matched to a gene; V was cut back by 3 bases and J by 4 bases. The CDR3 spells CASSSGLAGEVYNEQFF. DNA for the CDR3: TGCGCCAGCAGCTCAGGACTAGCGGGAGAGGTGTACAATGAGCAGTTCTTC.

A few counts support this clone. J is TRBJ2-2 and V is TRBV9, with 7 bases lining up with TRBD1. V dropped 4 bases and J dropped 7; count of bases not matched to a gene: 10. CDR1 is SGDLS and CDR2 is YYNGEE in the germline V gene. This CDR3 is built from 15 residues. This CDR3 is CASSIDREFSGELFF. DNA for the CDR3: TGTGCCAGCAGCATAGACAGGGAGTTTAGCGGGGAGCTGTTTTTT. The complete variable domain, with remaining parts taken from reference TRBV9 and TRBJ2-2, reads DSGVTQTPKHLITATGQRVTLRCSPRSGDLSVYWYQQSLDQGLQFLIQYYNGEERAKGNILERFSAQQFPDLHSELNLSSLELGDSALYFCASSIDREFSGELFFGEGSRLTVL.

The rearrangement joins TRBV12-5 to TRBJ2-7; D perhaps matches TRBD1 (5 bases). The CDR3 totals 15 residues. V was pared by 0 bases and J by 1 base, with 10 bases between. Per the germline V gene, CDR1 is LGHNT and CDR2 is FRNRAP. Here the CDR3 reads CASGLVLTGSYEQYF. CDR3 nucleotide sequence: TGTGCTAGTGGTTTGGTGCTAACAGGATCCTACGAGCAGTACTTC. Based on the CDR3 plus reference TRBV12-5 and TRBJ2-7, the full variable domain is DARVTQTPRHKVTEMGQEVTMRCQPILGHNTVFWYRQTMMQGLELLAYFRNRAPLDDSGMPKDRFSAEMPDATLATLKIQPSEPRDSAVYFCASGLVLTGSYEQYFGPGTRLTVT.

V gene TRBV19 combines with J gene TRBJ2-1, with 14 bases that match TRBD2. The trim removed 4 bases at V and 7 bases at J, leaving 3 bases unmatched. This CDR3 spans 15 amino acids. Looked up from germline, CDR1 is LNHDA and CDR2 is SQIVND (reference sequence). As DNA, the CDR3 is TGTGCCAGTAGTAGTCGGACTAGCGGGAGGAATGAGCAGTTCTTC. This codes for CASSSRTSGRNEQFF.

The chain links TRBV2 to TRBJ2-1; 12 bases are shared with TRBD2. The CDR3 runs to 14 residues. CDR1 is SNHLY and CDR2 is FYNNEI in the germline V gene. Losses at the gene ends were 8 bases for V and 4 bases for J; bases not matched to a gene: 3. The CDR3 reads CASLTSGGYNEQFF. CDR3 nucleotides: TGTGCCAGCCTCACTAGCGGGGGGTACAATGAGCAGTTCTTC.

This clone showed up many times. This chain connects TRBV19 to TRBJ1-1, with 9 bases matching TRBD1. The germline V gene has CDR1 LNHDA and CDR2 SQIVND (reference sequence). The CDR3 sequence is 15 residues long. Trimming took 3 bases from V and 2 from J; bases not matched to a gene: 4. The CDR3 reads CASSINRGPNTEAFF. CDR3 in DNA: TGTGCCAGTAGTATCAACAGGGGGCCCAACACTGAAGCTTTCTTT.

There are a few counts of this clone. The chain links TRBV15 to TRBJ2-4; TRBD2 might be the D (5 bases). With 5 bases removed from V and 6 bases from J, the gap between germline ends came to 11 bases. Germline V CDR1 and CDR2: LNHNV, YYDKDF (reference sequence). The CDR3 is 13 amino acids. The CDR3: CATSVSGVNIQYF. The CDR3 DNA reads as TGTGCCACCAGCGTTTCCGGGGTAAACATTCAGTACTTC.

This clone was detected a few times. The V call is TRBV7-3, the J call TRBJ2-6; 8 bases fit TRBD1. Germline V gene sequence: CDR1 SGHTA, CDR2 FQGTGA. This CDR3 is 18 amino acids long. Trimming took 4 bases from V and 2 from J; bases not matched to a gene: 10. The CDR3 here is CASSSRTGTLPGANVLTF. The CDR3 nucleotides are TGTGCCAGCAGCTCAAGGACAGGGACCCTACCTGGGGCCAACGTCCTGACTTTC.

The chain uses TRBV5-4 and TRBJ2-1, with a tentative D call TRBD2 (6 bases). The CDR3 totals 13 residues. The V end was cut by 4 bases, the J end by 6 bases, with 11 bases between. The germline V gene encodes CDR1 SGHNT and CDR2 YYREEE (reference sequence). The CDR3 loop is CASSHRRGNEQFF. DNA for the CDR3: TGTGCCAGCAGCCACCGGAGGGGCAATGAGCAGTTCTTC.

This clone was observed a few times. This chain uses TRBV5-4 with TRBJ2-2, with D tentatively TRBD2 (6 bases). The V end lost 0 bases, the J end lost 1 base, and 7 bases lay between the germline ends. The germline CDR1 and CDR2 sequences are SGHNT and YYREEE (reference sequence). This CDR3 spans 15 amino acids. CDR3 DNA: TGTGCCAGCAGCTTGGGCGGGGAGAACACCGGGGAGCTGTTTTTT. Its translation is CASSLGGENTGELFF.

This clone was observed a few times. The rearrangement uses TRBV28 and TRBJ1-1; D remains ambiguous. CDR1 and CDR2 (germline): MDHEN, SYDVKM. The germline V and J ends were trimmed by 4 bases and 0 bases, with 9 bases remaining between them. This CDR3 is built from 14 residues. CDR3 in DNA: TGTGCCAGCAGTTCGCCCGGGTTGAACACTGAAGCTTTCTTT. Its translation is CASSSPGLNTEAFF.

This sequence joins TRBV30 and TRBJ2-3; unclear D gene. The CDR3 spans 13 residues. V was trimmed by 3 bases and J by 0 bases, leaving 7 bases between them. CDR1 is GTSNPN and CDR2 is SVGIG in the germline V gene (reference sequence). The CDR3 loop reads CAWRRGSTDTQYF. CDR3 sequence (DNA): TGTGCCTGGAGGAGAGGAAGCACAGATACGCAGTATTTT.

The chain has TRBV9 and TRBJ2-7, with 7 bases aligning to TRBD2. V shed 3 bases and J 3 bases; nucleotides not matched to a gene: 6. Germline loops: CDR1 SGDLS, CDR2 YYNGEE. The CDR3 has 14 amino acids. The CDR3 is CASSAKGGSYEQYF. The CDR3 DNA follows: TGTGCCAGCAGCGCAAAGGGAGGGAGCTACGAGCAGTACTTC.

The V and J genes are TRBV6-1 and TRBJ2-7; 10 bases fit TRBD1. V was clipped by 7 bases and J by 3 bases; unmatched bases: 6. The CDR3 spans 14 residues. CDR1 and CDR2 from the germline V gene are MNHNS and SASEGT. CDR3 amino acids: CASTATGGVYEQYF. CDR3 in DNA: TGTGCCAGCACGGCGACAGGGGGCGTCTACGAGCAGTACTTC.

This clone was observed a handful of times. The rearrangement joins TRBV6-1 to TRBJ2-2, with D tentatively TRBD1 (5 bases). The V end lost 0 bases, the J end lost 2 bases, and 10 bases lay between the germline ends. In germline, CDR1 is MNHNS, CDR2 SASEGT. The CDR3 consists of 16 residues. The CDR3 region is CASSEAAGLNTGELFF. The CDR3 DNA follows: TGTGCCAGCAGTGAAGCGGCAGGGTTAAACACCGGGGAGCTGTTTTTT.

This chain joins TRBV19 and TRBJ1-2; 9 bases map to TRBD1. The CDR3 spans 13 residues. V shed 9 bases and J 8 bases; nucleotides not matched to a gene: 10. CDR1 LNHDA and CDR2 SQIVND come from the germline V gene (reference sequence). CDR3 sequence reads: CASRPGQGGGYTF. The DNA of the CDR3 is TGTGCCAGCCGTCCGGGACAGGGAGGCGGCTACACCTTC.

This clone has only a few counts. The chain has TRBV7-8 and TRBJ2-1, with 9 nucleotides matching TRBD2. The trim removed 4 bases at V and 8 bases at J, leaving 9 bases unmatched. CDR3 length: 15 amino acids. Germline values: CDR1 SGHVS, CDR2 FQNEAQ. CDR3 protein: CASSSKRTSVDEQFF. The CDR3 DNA reads as TGTGCCAGCAGCTCCAAACGGACTAGCGTCGATGAGCAGTTCTTC.